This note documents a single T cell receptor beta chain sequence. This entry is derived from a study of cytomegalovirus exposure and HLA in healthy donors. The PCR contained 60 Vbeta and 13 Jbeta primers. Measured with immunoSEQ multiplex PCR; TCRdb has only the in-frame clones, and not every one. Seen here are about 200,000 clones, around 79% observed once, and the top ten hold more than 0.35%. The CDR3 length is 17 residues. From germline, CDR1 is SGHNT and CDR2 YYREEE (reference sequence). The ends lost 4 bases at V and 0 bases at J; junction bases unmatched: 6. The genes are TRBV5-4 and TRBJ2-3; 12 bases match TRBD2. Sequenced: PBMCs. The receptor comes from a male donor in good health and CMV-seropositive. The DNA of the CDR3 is TGTGCCAGCAGCACCACTAGCGGGGGGTACAGCACAGATACGCAGTATTTT. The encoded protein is CASSTTSGGYSTDTQYF.